This T cell receptor beta chain was recorded in a study of T cell responses to AZD1222 COVID-19 vaccine. Study-level background: Doses given second, at about 4 or about 12 weeks, were pooled.

Only in-frame clones appear in the TCRdb table, and some are missing; sequencing was by immunoSEQ multiplex PCR. Of approximately 100,000 clones in the sample, 90% were seen once. Trimming cost V 3 bases and J 3 bases, with 12 bases left between them. The CDR3 contains 15 residues. Germline V lookup: CDR1 SGHNT, CDR2 YYREEE (reference sequence). The sample was peripheral blood, taken on day 0 of AZD1222 vaccination. The receptor's source is an adult in good health. The chain uses TRBV5-4 and TRBJ2-2; the D call may be TRBD1 or TRBD2 (6 bases each). CDR3 region: CASSSGAIDTGELFF. For the CDR3, the DNA is TGTGCCAGCAGCTCGGGGGCGATTGACACCGGGGAGCTGTTTTTT. The full variable domain, in which reference TRBV5-4 and TRBJ2-2 provide the parts outside the CDR3, is ETGVTQSPTHLIKTRGQQVTLRCSSQSGHNTVSWYQQALGQGPQFIFQYYREEENGRGNFPPRFSGLQFPNYSSELNVNALELDDSALYLCASSSGAIDTGELFFGEGSRLTVL.